This T cell receptor beta chain originates from a study of Ad26.COV2.S vaccination and SARS-CoV-2 variants. About the study: Administration of Ad26.COV2.S was intramuscular, either once or twice 56 days apart.

The treatment: roughly 18 received Ad26.COV2.S at low or high dose, single or two shots; roughly five received placebo; per-sample allocation not given. The study sampled participants on day 63 after the first vaccine or placebo injection. This person who donated was an adult of 18-55 years in Boston. Only one count was recorded for this clone. Its antigen is not known. This CDR3 has 14 amino acids. The germline CDR1 and CDR2 sequences are SGHRS and YFSETQ. Trimming took 0 bases from V and 2 from J, leaving 9 bases between them. Study results and caveats: Placebo recipients had lower spike-specific TCR breadth than vaccine recipients. Non-spike TCR breadth was similar in vaccine and placebo recipients.

Measured with immunoSEQ multiplex PCR; TCRdb has only the in-frame clones, and not every one. The sample holds roughly 380,000 clones, 88% seen once. The chain joins TRBV5-1 to TRBJ2-7; D gene uncertain. The specimen comprised peripheral blood, sampled in a trial of Ad26.COV2.S vaccine versus placebo. The receptor was isolated from a person aged 18-65 years who received the Ad26.COV2.S COVID-19 vaccine or a placebo. CDR3 sequence: CASSLAGDPYEQYF. CDR3 DNA: TGCGCCAGCAGCTTGGCGGGCGACCCCTACGAGCAGTACTTC.